This TCR beta chain appears in the sequencing data of a study of T-cell memory formation after mild COVID-19. Trimming pared 0 bases from V and 4 bases from J, leaving 13 bases between. The CDR3 runs to 15 residues. CDR1 SGHRS and CDR2 YFSETQ come from the germline V gene. TCRdb re-analysed the 5' RACE reads in MiXCR, keeping a single row per CDR3 protein. The table lists under 300,000 distinct CDR3 sequences, 8.2% of them singletons. V gene TRBV5-1 combines with J gene TRBJ1-1; no reliable D call. The origin of this receptor is a man aged 18 to 30 who had mild COVID-19 (a few samples of this study predate the infection). Cell type and time point are not known. Input material: PBMCs or a T cell subset sorted from them (not recorded which). DNA for the CDR3: TGCGCCAGCAGCTTGGAAAGAAGTTTGATCACTGAAGCTTTCTTT. This codes for CASSLERSLITEAFF. The complete variable domain, with remaining parts taken from reference TRBV5-1 and TRBJ1-1, reads KAGVTQTPRYLIKTRGQQVTLSCSPISGHRSVSWYQQTPGQGLQFLFEYFSETQRNKGNFPGRFSGRQFSNSRSEMNVSTLELGDSALYLCASSLERSLITEAFFGQGTRLTVV.